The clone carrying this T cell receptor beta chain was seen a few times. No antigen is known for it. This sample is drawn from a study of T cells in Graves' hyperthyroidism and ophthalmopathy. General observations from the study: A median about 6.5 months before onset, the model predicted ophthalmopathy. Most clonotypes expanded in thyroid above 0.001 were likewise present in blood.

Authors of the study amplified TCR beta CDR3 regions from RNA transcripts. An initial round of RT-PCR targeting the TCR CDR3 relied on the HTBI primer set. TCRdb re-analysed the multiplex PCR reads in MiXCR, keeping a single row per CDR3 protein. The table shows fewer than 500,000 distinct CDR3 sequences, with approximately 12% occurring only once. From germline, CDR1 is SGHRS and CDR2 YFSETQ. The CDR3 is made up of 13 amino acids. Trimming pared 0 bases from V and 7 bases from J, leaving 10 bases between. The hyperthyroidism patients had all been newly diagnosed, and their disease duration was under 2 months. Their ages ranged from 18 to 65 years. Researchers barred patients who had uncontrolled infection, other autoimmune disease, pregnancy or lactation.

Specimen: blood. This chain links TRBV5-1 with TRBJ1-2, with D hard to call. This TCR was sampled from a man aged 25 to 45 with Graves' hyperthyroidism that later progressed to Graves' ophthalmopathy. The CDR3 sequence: CASSLARNLGYTF. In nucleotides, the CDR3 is TGCGCCAGCAGCTTGGCCAGGAATCTTGGCTACACCTTC.